This T cell receptor beta chain comes out of a study of blood T cell repertoires in COVID-19. The data were produced by immunoSEQ multiplex PCR, yet TCRdb's version contains in-frame clones alone and is incomplete. The sample lists 250,000 to 400,000 clones, around nine tenths seen once, with approximately 2.5% in the top ten. This clone has more than one count but fewer than ten. CDR3 length: 13 residues. Per germline, CDR1 ENHRY and CDR2 SYGVKD. V lost 10 bases to trimming and J lost 2 bases; unmatched junction nucleotides: 7. This TCR derives from a man in his 60s who had recovered from COVID-19. Sequencing used PBMCs or T cells enriched from blood (not recorded which). The chain recombines TRBV10-3 with TRBJ1-1; 7 bases are a match to TRBD1. CDR3 bases: TGTGCCACCTCCGGGACAGCAAACACTGAAGCTTTCTTT. The encoded protein is CATSGTANTEAFF.